This note documents a single TCR beta chain sequence. Antigen: not known. The data are from a study of blood T cells in healthy people across ages. Overall study findings and caveats: TCR beta diversity tracked closely with naive T cell percentage.

This CDR3 has 14 amino acids. Looked up from germline, CDR1 is MGHDK and CDR2 is SYGVNS. Trimming at V came to 1 base and at J to 5 bases, leaving 4 bases not matched to a gene. The use of a sample-barcoded 5' primer and a J-beta primer mix characterized a second PCR of 7 to 11 cycles. MiXCR was run by TCRdb on the 5' RACE reads, yielding one entry per CDR3 protein. The sample holds about 670,000 distinct CDR3 sequences, 40% to 45% seen once. This receptor was obtained from an elderly man in good health. This chain connects TRBV25-1 to TRBJ2-5; 7 bases align to TRBD2. Material: blood. The CDR3 DNA reads TGTGCCAGCAGTGAATCGGGGGGTCGGGAGACCCAGTACTTC. It yields the protein CASSESGGRETQYF. Supplemented by reference TRBV25-1 and TRBJ2-5, the full variable domain reads EADIYQTPRYLVIGTGKKITLECSQTMGHDKMYWYQQDPGMELHLIHYSYGVNSTEKGDLSSESTVSRIRTEHFPLTLESARPSHTSQYLCASSESGGRETQYFGPGTRLLVL.